Described below is a single T cell receptor (beta chain) sequence and its context. Its target is unknown. Germline V lookup: CDR1 LNHDA, CDR2 SQIVND (reference sequence). V shed 1 base, J shed 3 bases, and the junction held 10 bases outside the gene matches. CDR3 length equals 17 residues. Sequenced by immunoSEQ multiplex PCR; TCRdb stores in-frame clones only, minus some. This sample has some 15,000 clones; 84% occur once, and the top ten carry 5.5% to 7.5%. The source of the sample is a study of T cell repertoires in ileal Crohn's disease. Study details: About half received postoperative treatment, 10 to 11 with thiopurines and about 20 anti-TNF.

Points from the study as a whole: All patients with clonality above 26.8% had endoscopic recurrence.

The sequence was obtained from an adult with Crohn's disease. The chain carries TRBV19 and TRBJ2-3, with TRBD2 matching over 7 bases. Sequencing used ileal tissue. The CDR3 DNA is TGTGCCAGTAGTATAGGGGGCGGGAGAGGAGCGACAGATACGCAGTATTTT. Its translation is CASSIGGGRGATDTQYF.